Shown below are 6 T cell receptor beta chains from a single sample sequenced in a study of blood T cell repertoires in COVID-19. The data were produced by immunoSEQ multiplex PCR, yet TCRdb's version contains in-frame clones alone and is incomplete. The table records about 150,000 clones, around 84% of them present only once. Sequencing was done on a sample of peripheral blood. The receptors come from a human donor in a cohort sampled during active COVID-19.

The chain combines TRBV19 with TRBJ1-1; D may be TRBD1 (6 bases). CDR1 is LNHDA, CDR2 SQIVND, per germline (reference sequence). V dropped 5 bases and J dropped 4 bases, with 11 bases sitting between them. The CDR3 runs to 13 residues. This CDR3 reads CASSHRARTEAFF. The CDR3 region has the DNA TGTGCCAGTAGTCACAGGGCACGCACTGAAGCTTTCTTT.

This sequence joins TRBV28 and TRBJ2-1; weak D call: TRBD2 (6 bases). Trimming pared 6 bases from V and 3 bases from J, leaving 12 bases between. Per the germline V gene, CDR1 is MDHEN and CDR2 is SYDVKM. This CDR3 has 14 amino acids. This chain's CDR3 is CASSPRRGYNEQFF. CDR3 in DNA: TGTGCCAGCAGCCCCCGGAGGGGCTACAATGAGCAGTTCTTC.

V usage is TRBV3-1 (or the pseudogene TRBV3-2) and J usage is TRBJ1-2; weak D call: TRBD1 (6 bases). The V and J ends lost 2 bases and 2 bases respectively, with 9 bases between them. This CDR3 region has 14 residues. CDR1 is LGHDT, CDR2 YNNKEL, per germline (reference sequence). In nucleotides, the CDR3 is TGTGCCAGCAGCCAAACTCAGGGGAACTATGGCTACACCTTC. Translation: CASSQTQGNYGYTF.

The chain recombines TRBV4-2 with TRBJ2-1; 14 bases align to TRBD2. CDR1 is LGHNA, CDR2 YNFKEQ, per germline. The CDR3 covers 17 residues. V was clipped by 4 bases and J by 7 bases; unmatched bases: 9. The CDR3 sequence: CASSLTSGGALGNEQFF. Written as DNA, the CDR3 is TGTGCCAGCAGCCTGACTAGCGGGGGGGCCCTTGGGAATGAGCAGTTCTTC.

The V gene is TRBV29-1, the J gene TRBJ1-1, with a possible D match to TRBD1 (5 bases). V lost 4 bases and J lost 4, with 7 bases in between. This CDR3 is 11 amino acids long. CDR1 and CDR2 (germline): SQVTM, ANQGSEA. DNA of the CDR3: TGCAGCGTTGGACAGTTCACTGAAGCTTTCTTT. Translated, it gives CSVGQFTEAFF.

This chain uses TRBV7-9 with TRBJ1-2; 7 positions agree with TRBD1. With V trimmed by 3 bases and J by 1 base, 2 bases remained unmatched. CDR1 and CDR2 from the germline V gene are SEHNR and FQNEAQ (reference sequence). The CDR3 runs to 14 residues. DNA for the CDR3: TGTGCCAGCAGCTTGTCAGGGGGTAACTATGGCTACACCTTC. Protein product: CASSLSGGNYGYTF.